This TCR beta chain was found in a study of cytomegalovirus exposure and HLA in healthy donors (TCRdb year 2017). For context, the study as a whole: An earlier analysis of roughly 500 of the donors reported under 300 Gb of sequence data and 117 million unique TCR beta sequences obtained from about 179 million T cells. An early release covering roughly 580 HLA-typed donors comprised about 300 gigabases of sequencing data and around 85 million unique TCR sequences. Among the roughly 410 genotyped donors, around 79% belonged to the genetic ancestry cluster associated with self-reported Caucasian donors. The study aimed to test whether signatures of past pathogen exposure could be identified by cataloging public T cell receptors. Using immunosequencing, the study profiled T cell repertoires from about 620 subjects and related those repertoires to cytomegalovirus serostatus. Along with the roughly 700-subject first cohort, a separate validation cohort of over a hundred different subjects was used. To predict cytomegalovirus infection status, the study combined high-throughput TCR immunosequencing, statistical association of individual TCRs with disease status, and machine learning. In a later analysis, previously published TCR beta repertoires from several hundred donors were re-analyzed and high-resolution HLA genotyping was added so that TCR occurrence patterns could be studied. In the later analysis, no new phenotypic data were used to find candidate immune exposures; instead, reliance was placed on TCR beta sequences and their occurrence across donors. In an earlier analysis of a few hundred of the donors, high-throughput TCR beta sequencing was used to judge whether each TCR beta V gene segment behaved as functional or pseudogenic. Donor age, sex, ethnicity and CMV serostatus were compiled together with the repertoire data. Genome-wide SNP genotypes for about 55% of the roughly 670 donors were used in a later genetic analysis, which treated that subset as a discovery cohort. Every discovery cohort repertoire had been produced on one sequencing platform. Both class I and class II loci were covered by HLA typing, at four-digit resolution. The number of donors typed differed by locus, with roughly 629-640 for A, B, C, DRB1 and DQB1, 522 for DQA1, approximately 570 for DPA1, and approximately 470 for DPB1. Several DR-DQ haplotypes were handled as single units for association and clustering because linkage in the cohort was strong. On average, about 200,000 unique TCR beta nucleotide sequences were sequenced per donor among a few hundred genotyped donors of the cohort, with 15% to 20% of those sequences being non-productive.

A distance of 11 bases separates the germline ends of V and J, which lose 0 bases and 0 bases respectively. The CDR3 runs 16 residues from the cysteine to the phenylalanine. The retained sequence is limited to the CDR3, 48 bases, with the frame set at the first base. CDR1 and CDR2 were assigned from the germline V gene as MGHRA and YSYEKL. The cohort was made up of about 670 healthy bone marrow donors. All cohort members were sampled while nominally healthy, although unrecorded immune exposures were likely present. The donor was CMV seronegative and was included in the group of under 450 seronegative cohort members. A peripheral blood sample was provided by each donor, and peripheral blood mononuclear cells were used for TCR beta sequencing. Genomic DNA was extracted from the blood cell samples with the Qiagen DNeasy Blood Extraction Kit. The receptor library was made with the immunoSEQ multiplex PCR assay. For the multiplex PCR, a mixture combining 60 forward primers for TCR Vbeta segments and 13 reverse primers for TCR Jbeta segments was used. Amplification of the CDR3 region of rearranged TCR beta genes was performed with a multiplex PCR assay on genomic DNA. On the Illumina HiSeq System, the amplified TCR beta libraries were sequenced as 87-base-pair reads. On the authors' methods: In a later analysis, roughly 80 million unique TCR beta chains were counted across the roughly 670 repertoires, and roughly 9.9 million of these chains were shared by at least two donors. Raw reads were error-corrected and collapsed into unique sequences by a nearest-neighbor algorithm in which closely related sequences were merged to remove PCR and sequencing errors. V, D and J gene segments were assigned by aligning CDR3 sequences to IMGT reference sequences. For a sequence to be retained, a match of at least six nucleotides was required to both a V gene segment and a J gene segment. Rearrangements were classified as productive when the CDR3 lacked stop codons and remained in frame with V and J, and all other rearrangements were classified as non-productive. Following IMGT convention, CDR3 was defined as the stretch from the second conserved V-encoded cysteine to the conserved J-encoded phenylalanine. In an earlier analysis of 550 to 650 of the donors, sequences lacking an unambiguous match to a single V gene segment were excluded. In an earlier analysis of 450 to 700 of the donors, V segments were called functional above 56.7% productive rearrangements and were called segregating when the between-donor standard deviation exceeded 5%. A statistical classification framework was built to diagnose cytomegalovirus status from the catalog of TCR beta chain sequences. A later analysis assigned V and J genes by comparing TCR nucleotide sequences with IMGT/GENE-DB human TR gene sequences. The TCRdist pipeline was used in a later analysis to assign CDR3 sequences and most-parsimonious VDJ recombination scenarios. In a later analysis, every TCR beta chain was defined by the combination of its CDR3 amino acid sequence and its V-gene family, and reads without a unique V-gene family were dropped. As a way to deal with suspected cross-contamination and a sequencing artifact, a later analysis dropped 450 to 600 nucleotide sequences that were highly shared and had low generation probability. In a later analysis, a clonal expansion index was calculated for each public chain from normalized within-repertoire ranks of inferred template counts. In a later analysis, generation probabilities were computed with a VDJ recombination model fitted to out-of-frame rearrangements, and the resulting probabilities were checked against IGoR. Hypergeometric tests were used in a later analysis to score TCR-TCR, TCR-HLA and TCR-CMV co-occurrence, with a repertoire-size bias correction applied to the TCR pairs. To estimate false discovery rates, a later analysis permuted the HLA or CMV assignments 20 times. In a later analysis, co-occurring TCRs were grouped using DBSCAN, and TCRdist sequence similarity was added for clustering within HLA-allele-positive subsets. Co-occurrence clustering excluded repertoires with fewer than 30,000 or more than 120,000 public chains, plus five with anomalous nucleotide sharing. The source is immuneACCESS, and TCRdb retained only in-frame sequences with V and J called. Part of the clones is not carried over; for the studies checked, unresolved V genes explain less than half of this, and the remainder is unexplained. V, J and clone size are those of that table, while D and trimming were read from the DNA. Present in this sample are tens of thousands of clones, around 80% of which were seen just once. The top ten constitute around 0.96% of the sample.

General study outcomes and caveats: A further reported finding was that TCR beta sequences accurately predicted the HLA-A and HLA-B alleles for most subjects in the first cohort. In a later analysis, most CMV-associated TCR beta chains were found to appear HLA-restricted, with HLA associations seemingly driven largely by CMV exposure. According to a later analysis, TCR association rates differed among HLA loci, with DRB1 alleles showing the most associated TCRs and HLA-C alleles showing the fewest. A later analysis found that HLA-associated TCR beta chains were more clonally expanded and had lower generation probabilities than equally common non-associated chains. Presence/absence analyses assumed roughly uniform sequencing depth across donors, an assumption that may not hold. Most TCR sequences were seen in very few donors, while some public TCRs were found in many individuals. The authors suggested that the approach could potentially be generalized to other disease states and immunological phenotypes. Linkage disequilibrium might explain the correlated functional status among segregating V segments, but an unknown experimental factor could not be ruled out. A later analysis reported that several top co-occurrence clusters appeared linked to parvovirus B19, influenza, CMV and Epstein-Barr virus. Because HLA typing was unavailable for some donors at each locus, only the typed subset was used in association tests. The 87-base-pair reads could not distinguish some IMGT-functional V segments, including TRBV6-2 and TRBV6-3, so those segments were excluded. A later genetic analysis reported fewer N-insertions in productive TCRs among donors in an Asian-associated ancestry cluster than the roughly 620-donor mean. For the cohort, immune exposure information was limited to CMV serostatus. A group of highly shared sequence variants was considered likely to be a technical artifact of the sequencing pipeline. When HLA alleles, especially DR and DQ, strongly co-occurred, attributing TCR associations to individual alleles was difficult. Broadly in line with IMGT annotations, most TCR beta V segments showed up in productive rearrangements about 87% or about 30% of the time in an earlier analysis of under 700 of the donors. In vitro tests confirmed that a few of the cytomegalovirus-associated TCR beta chains recognize cytomegalovirus antigens. Cytomegalovirus status was reported to be diagnosed by the classifier with high specificity and sensitivity in both the original and validation cohorts. At a false discovery rate of 0.05, a later analysis linked around 17,000 TCR beta sequences to specific HLA alleles. Approximately 16 rarely observed V segments, including chromosome 9 orphons, were excluded from the earlier analysis of approximately 500 of the donors because counts were too low. An association between a missense DCLRE1C variant and V-gene and J-gene trimming of TCR beta chains was found in a later genetic analysis and replicated in an independent cohort. This cohort had only TCR beta chains sequenced, and the lack of alpha or paired-chain data limited which features could be detected. In the study, around 150 TCR beta chains were listed as associated with cytomegalovirus.

On this clone itself: No cognate antigen has been identified for it. The input lacks base qualities; no much larger clone sits a single base away.

The clonotype comes from a male donor in good health and CMV-seronegative. The chain couples TRBV4-1 to TRBJ1-1; the D gene lacks a confident call. What was sequenced was PBMCs. The CDR3 has the sequence CASSQEEGVMNTEAFF. At the DNA level, the sequence is TGCGCCAGCAGCCAAGAGGAGGGTGTCATGAACACTGAAGCTTTCTTT.